The TCR beta chain under discussion was sequenced for a study of cytomegalovirus exposure and HLA in healthy donors. Background on the study: Membership in the Caucasian-associated ancestry cluster was found for about 80% of almost 400 genotyped donors. Study observations and caveats: The likely explanation for a cluster of highly shared sequence variants was sequencing artifact. High specificity and sensitivity for cytomegalovirus status were reported for the classifier.

The PCR had 60 Vbeta and 13 Jbeta primers. Assay: immunoSEQ multiplex PCR; the TCRdb copy retains only in-frame clones and omits some. The sample has roughly 110,000 clones; approximately 80% are singletons. As regards this clone: Its antigen is not known.

Nominal health characterized the donors when sampled, though unrecorded immune exposures were likely. The CDR3 is 16 amino acids. J lost 5 bases, V lost 0 bases, and 6 bases had no gene match. The germline CDR1 and CDR2 sequences are LNHNV and YYDKDF (reference sequence). The J gene is TRBJ2-2, the V gene TRBV15; 7 nucleotides line up with TRBD2. Material for sequencing was PBMCs. This TCR derives from a female donor in good health and CMV-seronegative. CDR3 sequence (DNA): TGTGCCACCAGCAGAGATTTGACCGGGGGGACCGGGGAGCTGTTTTTT. Translation: CATSRDLTGGTGELFF.